This T cell receptor (beta chain) is drawn from a study of blood T cell repertoires in COVID-19. Overall study context: Acute and convalescent COVID-19 samples came from the United States, Italy and Spain. From T cells, B-cell-depleted T cells, or PBMCs came the material, which was cDNA or gDNA.

Per the original data handling: From reference gene primer amplification, estimates of nucleated cell counts were derived. The assay was immunoSEQ multiplex PCR, and TCRdb's table has in-frame clones only and misses some. Clone size and V and J calls were adopted from that table, with D and trimming inferred from the DNA. This sample has 99,000 or so clones, with 65% to 90% found just once. Sample: peripheral blood. This TCR came from a man aged 80 or over with acute or convalescent COVID-19.

CDR3 nucleotides: TGTGCCAGCACCGATAGCGGACTCTACAATGAGCAGTTCTTC. Protein product: CASTDSGLYNEQFF. The chain joins TRBV28 to TRBJ2-1; D possibly corresponds to TRBD2 (6 bases). Germline-derived CDR1 and CDR2 are MDHEN and SYDVKM. This CDR3 is 14 amino acids long. V lost 7 bases and J 3 bases, leaving 13 bases between the germline ends. Combining the CDR3 with reference TRBV28 and TRBJ2-1 gives the whole variable domain DVKVTQSSRYLVKRTGEKVFLECVQDMDHENMFWYRQDPGLGLRLIYFSYDVKMKEKGDIPEGYSVSREKKERFSLILESASTNQTSMYLCASTDSGLYNEQFFGPGTRLTVL.